This T cell receptor beta chain was observed in a study of control samples from healthy donors and cancer patients. The assay was immunoSEQ multiplex PCR, and TCRdb's table has in-frame clones only and misses some. Of tens of thousands of clones listed, roughly 92% are singletons. Deletions cut 7 bases from V and 5 bases from J, with 17 bases between. This CDR3 is 13 amino acids long. Germline V gives CDR1 SQVTM, CDR2 ANQGSEA. The sequencing input was blood. The receptor comes from a man younger than 40 in good health. V and J are TRBV29-1 and TRBJ1-2; TRBD1 is a possible D gene (5 bases). This CDR3 reads CSASGGRGYGYTF. CDR3 nucleotides: TGCAGCGCCTCGGGAGGGAGGGGATATGGCTACACCTTC.